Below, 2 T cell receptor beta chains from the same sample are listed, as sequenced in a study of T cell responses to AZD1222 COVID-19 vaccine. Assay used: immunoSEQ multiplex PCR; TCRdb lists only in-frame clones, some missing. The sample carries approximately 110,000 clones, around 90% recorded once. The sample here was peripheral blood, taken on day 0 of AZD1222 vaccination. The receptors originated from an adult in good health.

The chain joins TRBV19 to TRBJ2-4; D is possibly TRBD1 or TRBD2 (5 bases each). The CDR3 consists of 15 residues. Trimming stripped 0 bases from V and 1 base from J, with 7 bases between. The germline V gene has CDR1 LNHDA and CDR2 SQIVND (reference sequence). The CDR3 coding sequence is TGTGCCAGTAGTATAGAGGGACGGGCCAAAAACATTCAGTACTTC. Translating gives CASSIEGRAKNIQYF.

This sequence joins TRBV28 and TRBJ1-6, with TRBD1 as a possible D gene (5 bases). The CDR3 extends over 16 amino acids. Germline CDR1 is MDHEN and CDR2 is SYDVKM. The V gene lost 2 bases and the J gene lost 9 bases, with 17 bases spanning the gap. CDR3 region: CASSLGSAGISSPLHF. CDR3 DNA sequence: TGTGCCAGCAGTTTAGGTTCCGCAGGGATTAGTTCACCCCTCCACTTT.